This T cell receptor beta chain was found in a study of cytomegalovirus exposure and HLA in healthy donors. Turning to this clone: Its antigen is currently unknown.

An approximately 120-subject validation cohort, separate from the 666-subject first cohort, supplied the donors. Libraries were prepared by immunoSEQ multiplex PCR; TCRdb keeps only in-frame clonotypes and omits some of them. The table lists 60,000 to 90,000 clones, about 82% of them singletons, with around 3% in the top ten. Trimming pared 0 bases from V and 5 bases from J, leaving 14 bases between. The CDR3 loop spans 16 amino acids. Germline V gene sequence: CDR1 SGHDN, CDR2 FVKESK. Notes on the study in general: It was reported that the classifier diagnosed cytomegalovirus status with high specificity and sensitivity in both the original and validation cohorts. In vitro experiments confirmed that three CMV-associated chains were specific for CMV antigens. Many donors shared some public TCRs, even though most TCR sequences were rare.

This clonotype was obtained from a man aged 25-45 years in good health and CMV-seronegative. The rearrangement joins TRBV14 to TRBJ2-1; a possible D gene is TRBD2 (6 bases). The sample was PBMCs. CDR3 bases: TGTGCCAGCAGCCAAGAGGTGCTAACGGGGGACAATGAGCAGTTCTTC. Its protein is CASSQEVLTGDNEQFF.